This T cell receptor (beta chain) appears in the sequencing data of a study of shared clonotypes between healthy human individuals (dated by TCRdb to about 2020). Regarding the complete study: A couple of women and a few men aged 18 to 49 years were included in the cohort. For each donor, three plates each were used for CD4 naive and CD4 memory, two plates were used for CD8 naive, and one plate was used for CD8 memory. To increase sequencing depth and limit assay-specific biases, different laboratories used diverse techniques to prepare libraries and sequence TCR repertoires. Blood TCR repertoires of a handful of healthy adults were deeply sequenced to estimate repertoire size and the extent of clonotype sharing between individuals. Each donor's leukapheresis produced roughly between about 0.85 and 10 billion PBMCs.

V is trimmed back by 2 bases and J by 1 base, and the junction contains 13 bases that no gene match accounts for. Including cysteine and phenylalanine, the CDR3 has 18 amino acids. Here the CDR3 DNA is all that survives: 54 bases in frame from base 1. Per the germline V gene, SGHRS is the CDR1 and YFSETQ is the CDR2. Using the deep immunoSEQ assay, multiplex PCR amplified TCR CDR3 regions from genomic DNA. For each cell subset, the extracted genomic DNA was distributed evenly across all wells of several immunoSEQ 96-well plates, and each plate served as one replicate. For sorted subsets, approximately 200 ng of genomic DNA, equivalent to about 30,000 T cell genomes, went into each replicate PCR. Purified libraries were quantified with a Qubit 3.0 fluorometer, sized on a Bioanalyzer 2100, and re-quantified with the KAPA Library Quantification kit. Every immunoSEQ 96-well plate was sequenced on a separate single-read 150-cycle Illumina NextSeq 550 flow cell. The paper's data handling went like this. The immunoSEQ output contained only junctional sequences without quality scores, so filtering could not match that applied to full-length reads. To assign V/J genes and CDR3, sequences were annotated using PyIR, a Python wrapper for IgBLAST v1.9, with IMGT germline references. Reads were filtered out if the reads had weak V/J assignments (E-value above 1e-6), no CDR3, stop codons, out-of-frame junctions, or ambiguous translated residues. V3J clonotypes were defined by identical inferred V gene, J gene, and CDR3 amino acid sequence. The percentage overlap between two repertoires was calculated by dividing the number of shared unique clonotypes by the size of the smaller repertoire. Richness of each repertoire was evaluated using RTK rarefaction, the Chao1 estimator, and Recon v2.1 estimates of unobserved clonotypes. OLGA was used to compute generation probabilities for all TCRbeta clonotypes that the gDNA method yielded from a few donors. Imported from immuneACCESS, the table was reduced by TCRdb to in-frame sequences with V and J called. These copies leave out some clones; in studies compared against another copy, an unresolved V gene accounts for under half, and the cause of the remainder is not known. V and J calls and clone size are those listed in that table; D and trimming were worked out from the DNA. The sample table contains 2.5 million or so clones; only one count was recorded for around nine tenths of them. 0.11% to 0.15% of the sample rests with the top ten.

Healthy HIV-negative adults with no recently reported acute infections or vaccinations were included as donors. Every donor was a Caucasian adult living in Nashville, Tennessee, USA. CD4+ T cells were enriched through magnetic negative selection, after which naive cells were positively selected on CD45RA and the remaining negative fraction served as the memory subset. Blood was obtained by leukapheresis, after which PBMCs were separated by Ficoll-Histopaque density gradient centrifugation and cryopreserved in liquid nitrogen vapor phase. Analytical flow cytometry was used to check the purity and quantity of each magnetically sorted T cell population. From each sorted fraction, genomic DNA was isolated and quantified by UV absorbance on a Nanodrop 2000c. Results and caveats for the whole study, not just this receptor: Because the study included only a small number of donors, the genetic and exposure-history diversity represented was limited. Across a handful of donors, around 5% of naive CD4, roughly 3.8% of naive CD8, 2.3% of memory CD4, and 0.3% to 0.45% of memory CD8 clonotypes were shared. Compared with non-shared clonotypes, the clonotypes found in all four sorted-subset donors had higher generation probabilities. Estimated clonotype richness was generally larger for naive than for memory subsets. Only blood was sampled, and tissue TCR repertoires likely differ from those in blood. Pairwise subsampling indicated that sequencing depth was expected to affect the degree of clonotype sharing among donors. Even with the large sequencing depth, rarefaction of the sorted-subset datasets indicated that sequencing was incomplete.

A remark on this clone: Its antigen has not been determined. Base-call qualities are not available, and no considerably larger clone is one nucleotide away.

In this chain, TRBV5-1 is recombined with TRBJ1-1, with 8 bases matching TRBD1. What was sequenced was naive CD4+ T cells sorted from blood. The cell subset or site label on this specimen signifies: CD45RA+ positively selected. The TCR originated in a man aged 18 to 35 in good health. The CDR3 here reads CASSLEPGQANSNTEAFF. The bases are TGCGCCAGCAGCTTAGAACCGGGACAGGCGAACTCGAACACTGAAGCTTTCTTT.